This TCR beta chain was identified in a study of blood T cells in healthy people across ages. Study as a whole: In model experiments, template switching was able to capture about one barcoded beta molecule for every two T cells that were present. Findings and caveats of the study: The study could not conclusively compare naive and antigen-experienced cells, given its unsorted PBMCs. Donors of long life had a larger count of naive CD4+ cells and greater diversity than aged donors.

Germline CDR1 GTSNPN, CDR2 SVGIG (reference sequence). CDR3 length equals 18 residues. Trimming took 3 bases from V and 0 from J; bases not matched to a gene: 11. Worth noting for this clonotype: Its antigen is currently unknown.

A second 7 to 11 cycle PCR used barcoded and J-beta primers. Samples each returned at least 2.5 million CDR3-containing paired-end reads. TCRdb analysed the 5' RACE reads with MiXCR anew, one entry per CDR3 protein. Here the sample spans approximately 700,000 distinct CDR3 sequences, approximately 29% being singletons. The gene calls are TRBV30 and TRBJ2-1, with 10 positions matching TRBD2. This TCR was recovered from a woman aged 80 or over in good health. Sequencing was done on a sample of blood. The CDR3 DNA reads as TGTGCCTGGAGGCCGGGACTAGCGTCGGCCAGCTCCTACAATGAGCAGTTCTTC. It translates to CAWRPGLASASSYNEQFF.